This entry is about one TCR beta chain. The antigen is unknown. This record belongs to a study of CD8 T cells in Susac syndrome. Study-wide results and limits: The study's TCR sequencing and HLA analysis drew on a certain number of individuals. That number was acknowledged as relatively small.

Negative isolation was used for CD8+ and CD4+ T cells, and FACS enrichment was applied to TEMRA cells. The CDR3 runs 18 residues. In germline, CDR1 is MNHEY, CDR2 SVGAGI. V shed 2 bases and J 6 bases; nucleotides not matched to a gene: 12. An input of about 0.5 to 1 ug of RNA was subjected to reverse transcription using random hexamers. Amplification of TCR beta CDR3 was carried out by immunoSEQ multiplex PCR, which covered 54 Vbeta and 13 Jbeta segments. TCRdb redid the calling of the immunoSEQ multiplex PCR reads with MiXCR, one entry per CDR3 protein. The sample lists about 150,000 distinct CDR3 sequences; around 95% were seen once.

Material: CD8+ T cells from PBMCs. The sequence derives from a human donor with multiple sclerosis. The J gene is TRBJ2-2, the V gene TRBV6-5; TRBD2 agrees at 10 bases. DNA of the CDR3: TGTGCCAGCAGTTACGATGCTAGCGGGGGCCGGAATTCCGGGGAGCTGTTTTTT. Its translation is CASSYDASGGRNSGELFF.